The sequence of this T cell receptor (beta chain) was determined in a study of blood T cell repertoires in COVID-19. Study information: COVID-19 samples, acute and convalescent, were from the United States, Italy and Spain. Sources were T cells, B-cell-depleted T cells, or PBMCs; the material itself was cDNA or gDNA.

Per the germline V gene, CDR1 is MNHEY and CDR2 is SMNVEV (reference sequence). The CDR3 is made up of 18 amino acids. V lost 4 bases to trimming and J lost 0 bases, with 20 bases between them. The table lists this clone with a count of one. Source study methods: Estimation of nucleated cell counts relied on the amplification of reference gene primers. Here immunoSEQ multiplex PCR was the method, and the copy in TCRdb shows in-frame clones only, minus some. Clone size and V and J calls were adopted from that table, with D and trimming inferred from the DNA. In the table there are 160,000 or so clones, about 80% of which are singletons.

This TCR derives from a woman aged 70-85 years with acute or convalescent COVID-19. The rearrangement uses TRBV27 and TRBJ2-3; the D gene is possibly TRBD1 (6 bases). What was sequenced was peripheral blood. In nucleotides, the CDR3 is TGTGCCAGCAGTTATGGGCTCAGGGGATGGGGTAGCACAGATACGCAGTATTTT. Amino acid sequence: CASSYGLRGWGSTDTQYF.